The sequence of this T cell receptor beta chain was determined in a study of cytomegalovirus exposure and HLA in healthy donors. A word on this clone: Its matching antigen is unknown.

The study, taken as a whole, reports: It was reported in a later analysis that an Asian-associated ancestry cluster showed fewer N-insertions than the approximately 670-donor mean.

The length of the CDR3 is 15 residues. Germline CDR1 SGHRS, CDR2 YFSETQ. V was shortened by 3 bases and J by 0 bases, with 11 bases between the two germline ends. 60 Vbeta and 13 Jbeta primers were used in PCR. TCRdb's table, derived via immunoSEQ multiplex PCR, lists solely in-frame clones and lacks some. The table lists roughly 150,000 clones, roughly 73% of them singletons. The chain uses TRBV5-1 and TRBJ2-3; D may be TRBD2 (6 bases). The sequence was collected from a man in his late teens or twenties in good health and CMV-seropositive. The source material was PBMCs. The CDR3 region is CASSYISGSTDTQYF. The CDR3 region has the DNA TGCGCCAGCAGCTACATCAGCGGGAGCACAGATACGCAGTATTTT.